The next 30 T cell receptor beta chains were all read from a single sample in a study of blood T cell repertoires in COVID-19. Sequencing used immunoSEQ multiplex PCR; TCRdb keeps in-frame clones, though not all of them. Of 150,000 or so clones listed, over 75% are singletons. Specimen: peripheral blood. The receptors stem from a man younger than 30 with COVID-19, enrolled during active disease.

This chain links TRBV2 with TRBJ2-2; 8 bases fit TRBD2. Trimming at V came to 0 bases and at J to 0 bases, leaving 3 bases not matched to a gene. Germline CDR1 is SNHLY and CDR2 is FYNNEI. This CDR3 comprises 17 residues. CDR3 bases: TGTGCCAGCAGTGAAGCCCGGACTAGCCCGAACACCGGGGAGCTGTTTTTT. Encoded protein: CASSEARTSPNTGELFF. Using reference TRBV2 and TRBJ2-2 for the parts outside the CDR3, the full variable domain is EPEVTQTPSHQVTQMGQEVILRCVPISNHLYFYWYRQILGQKVEFLVSFYNNEISEKSEIFDDQFSVERPDGSNFTLKIRSTKLEDSAMYFCASSEARTSPNTGELFFGEGSRLTVL.

The chain links TRBV30 to TRBJ1-1; 8 bases agree with TRBD1. Germline CDR1 GTSNPN, CDR2 SVGIG (reference sequence). V dropped 4 bases and J dropped 3; count of bases not matched to a gene: 4. The CDR3 is 13 residues long. CDR3 protein: CAWTTGDDTEAFF. The CDR3 DNA reads as TGTGCCTGGACGACAGGGGATGACACTGAAGCTTTCTTT.

The V call is TRBV11-3, the J call TRBJ2-2, with D possibly being TRBD2 (6 bases). V shed 3 bases and J shed 6 bases, with 11 bases lying between them. CDR1 is SGHNT and CDR2 is YENEEA in the germline V gene. There are 14 residues in the CDR3. CDR3 residues: CASSLGGMAGELFF. The CDR3 nucleotides are TGTGCCAGCAGCTTGGGGGGAATGGCCGGGGAGCTGTTTTTT.

This clone was seen once. This sequence joins TRBV27 and TRBJ2-7; 7 nucleotides match TRBD2. This CDR3 spans 14 amino acids. Germline CDR1 reads MNHEY; CDR2 reads SMNVEV (reference sequence). The ends lost 6 bases at V and 4 bases at J; junction bases unmatched: 9. The CDR3 nucleotides are TGTGCCAGCAGGGGAGGGCGGGAGTTTTACGAGCAGTACTTC. Translating gives CASRGGREFYEQYF.

The chain employs TRBV7-2 and TRBJ1-5, with a possible D match to TRBD1 (6 bases). Germline values: CDR1 SGHTA, CDR2 FQGNSA. This CDR3 is 15 amino acids long. Trimming left V 3 bases short and J 3 bases short, with 12 bases between. CDR3 nucleotides: TGTGCCAGCAGCTTCGGCGGGGGCTTCAATCAGCCCCAGCATTTT. This sequence encodes CASSFGGGFNQPQHF.

V is TRBV5-1 and J is TRBJ2-1; D is unclear. V shed 0 bases and J shed 7 bases, with 11 bases lying between them. The CDR3 consists of 14 residues. In germline, CDR1 is SGHRS, CDR2 YFSETQ. The CDR3 protein is CASSLAVSRNEQFF. CDR3 sequence (DNA): TGCGCCAGCAGCTTGGCTGTATCTAGGAATGAGCAGTTCTTC.

The chain couples TRBV24-1 to TRBJ2-3; 8 positions match TRBD2. This CDR3 region has 14 residues. CDR1 is KGHDR, CDR2 SFDVKD, per germline. The V and J ends lost 9 bases and 3 bases, in that order; junction bases with no gene match: 7. CDR3 sequence: CATEGREGTDTQYF. As DNA, the CDR3 is TGTGCCACCGAGGGACGGGAGGGTACAGATACGCAGTATTTT.

CDR3 amino acids: CASSLSRLAGKVGEQYF. The CDR3 DNA reads TGTGCCAGCAGCTTATCGAGACTAGCGGGGAAGGTGGGCGAGCAGTACTTC. V usage is TRBV7-8 and J usage is TRBJ2-7, with 11 bases identical to TRBD2. Looked up from germline, CDR1 is SGHVS and CDR2 is FQNEAQ. Trimming cost V 2 bases and J 6 bases; bases outside gene matches: 12. CDR3 length: 17 residues.

This rearrangement joins TRBV6-2 or TRBV6-3 to TRBJ2-7; 10 bases line up with TRBD1. The germline V gene encodes CDR1 MNHEY and CDR2 SVGEGT. This CDR3 has 18 amino acids. With 4 bases clipped from V and 7 bases from J, the junction kept 19 bases outside the gene matches. Written as DNA, the CDR3 is TGTGCCAGCAGTTCCCCTCCTTCCTTCCGGGACAGGGGCGGGGAGCAGTACTTC. Protein sequence: CASSSPPSFRDRGGEQYF.

The genes are TRBV2 and TRBJ2-7; 7 nucleotides match TRBD1. V was clipped by 3 bases and J by 3 bases; unmatched bases: 11. CDR3 length: 16 residues. Germline lookup yields CDR1 SNHLY and CDR2 FYNNEI. The CDR3 DNA follows: TGTGCCAGCAGTGACTCAAGAACCGGGACAGACTACGAGCAGTACTTC. This gives the protein CASSDSRTGTDYEQYF.

The V and J genes are TRBV11-2 and TRBJ2-1, with D tentatively TRBD2 (5 bases). CDR3 length: 15 amino acids. The germline CDR1 and CDR2 sequences are SGHAT and FQNNGV. Trimming stripped 0 bases from V and 1 base from J, with 7 bases between. The DNA of the CDR3 is TGTGCCAGCAGCTTAGATGGCGGGTCCTACAATGAGCAGTTCTTC. Its translation: CASSLDGGSYNEQFF.

This rearrangement joins TRBV7-3 to TRBJ2-7; 7 bases map to TRBD1. In germline, CDR1 is SGHTA, CDR2 FQGTGA. The CDR3 has 14 residues. V lost 1 base and J lost 3; bases outside the gene matches: 3. The CDR3 sequence is CASSLSSGGYEQYF. The CDR3, as DNA: TGTGCCAGCAGCTTAAGCTCAGGGGGCTACGAGCAGTACTTC.

The rearrangement uses TRBV6-2 or TRBV6-3 and TRBJ2-5; 8 bases line up with TRBD2. The CDR3 covers 14 residues. J was trimmed by 1 base and V by 5 bases; bases with no gene match: 3. Germline loops: CDR1 MNHEY, CDR2 SVGEGT. CDR3: CASSPAGVQETQYF. In DNA form, the CDR3 reads TGTGCCAGCAGTCCAGCGGGAGTCCAAGAGACCCAGTACTTC.

The chain links TRBV6-5 to TRBJ1-5; perhaps TRBD1 as D (5 bases). The germline gives CDR1 MNHEY, CDR2 SVGAGI. The CDR3 length is 15 residues. Trimming cost V 6 bases and J 0 bases, with 12 bases left between them. The CDR3 coding sequence is TGTGCCAGCAGCAAACAGGCGATTAGCAATCAGCCCCAGCATTTT. Translation gives CASSKQAISNQPQHF.

This clone was observed a handful of times. The chain couples TRBV27 to TRBJ2-2; D might be TRBD2 (5 bases). V dropped 2 bases and J dropped 4 bases, with 14 bases sitting between them. This CDR3 comprises 16 residues. Germline CDR1 MNHEY, CDR2 SMNVEV (reference sequence). In nucleotides, the CDR3 is TGTGCCAGCAGTTTAGATATAAGCGGTACCACCGGGGAGCTGTTTTTT. Its translation: CASSLDISGTTGELFF.

The chain couples TRBV15 to TRBJ2-7; D may be TRBD1 (6 bases). CDR1 is LNHNV, CDR2 YYDKDF, per germline (reference sequence). There are 12 residues in the CDR3. V gave up 5 bases and J gave up 12 bases, with 17 bases separating them. The chain's CDR3 is CATSPPDSNLYF. CDR3 nucleotide sequence: TGTGCCACCAGCCCCCCGGACAGCAATTTGTACTTC.

The CDR3 DNA sequence: TGTGCCAGCAGCGTAGGGGCTGGGAACACTGAAGCTTTCTTT. Protein product: CASSVGAGNTEAFF. V is TRBV9 and J is TRBJ1-1; D remains ambiguous. Trimming removed 0 bases from V and 1 base from J, with 7 bases in between. The CDR3 has 14 amino acids. Germline values: CDR1 SGDLS, CDR2 YYNGEE.

The chain joins TRBV6-2 or TRBV6-3 to TRBJ1-2; D might be TRBD1 (6 bases). Trimming stripped 2 bases from V and 4 bases from J, with 11 bases between. In germline, CDR1 is MNHEY, CDR2 SVGEGT. The CDR3 sequence is 14 residues long. The CDR3 here is CASSYRRGFYGYTF. DNA of the CDR3: TGTGCCAGCAGTTACCGCAGGGGCTTCTATGGCTACACCTTC.

This clone has just one count. V gene TRBV28 combines with J gene TRBJ2-2; maybe TRBD2 (7 bases). Germline V gives CDR1 MDHEN, CDR2 SYDVKM. The CDR3 has 17 residues. Trimming pared 3 bases from V and 5 bases from J, leaving 19 bases between. The CDR3 nucleotides read TGTGCCAGCAGTTTGATAGGCGGGGGCCGGAAAACCGGGGAGCTGTTTTTT. Protein sequence: CASSLIGGGRKTGELFF.

The chain carries TRBV5-4 and TRBJ2-2, with a possible D match to TRBD1 (6 bases). The CDR3 loop spans 16 amino acids. V lost 0 bases and J lost 4, with 13 bases in between. The germline gives CDR1 SGHNT, CDR2 YYREEE (reference sequence). CDR3 coding DNA: TGTGCCAGCAGCTTGGATCACAGGGCTTCCACCGGGGAGCTGTTTTTT. This sequence encodes CASSLDHRASTGELFF. Drawing the rest from reference TRBV5-4 and TRBJ2-2, the complete variable domain is ETGVTQSPTHLIKTRGQQVTLRCSSQSGHNTVSWYQQALGQGPQFIFQYYREEENGRGNFPPRFSGLQFPNYSSELNVNALELDDSALYLCASSLDHRASTGELFFGEGSRLTVL.

The DNA of the CDR3 is TGCGCCAGCAGCTTGAACGGACTAGCGGACAATGAGCAGTTCTTC. This codes for CASSLNGLADNEQFF. The gene calls are TRBV5-1 and TRBJ2-1, with 10 bases lining up with TRBD2. The J segment lost 5 bases and the V segment lost 1 base, leaving 3 bases of the junction unmatched. The germline V gene encodes CDR1 SGHRS and CDR2 YFSETQ. CDR3 length: 15 residues.

This chain joins TRBV5-1 and TRBJ2-3; a weak D match, TRBD2 (7 bases). The CDR3 consists of 20 residues. Germline lookup yields CDR1 SGHRS and CDR2 YFSETQ. V was cut by 3 bases and J by 2 bases, with 28 bases left in between. CDR3 DNA: TGCGCCAGCAGCTACCCCGTGGCGGGGGCAGGAGACTCTGTCACAGATACGCAGTATTTT. This codes for CASSYPVAGAGDSVTDTQYF.

The chain combines TRBV24-1 with TRBJ1-1; TRBD1 might be the D (5 bases). This CDR3 comprises 13 residues. Trimming cost V 9 bases and J 3 bases, with 13 bases left between them. From germline, CDR1 is KGHDR and CDR2 SFDVKD. This chain's CDR3 is CATQRGLDTEAFF. The CDR3 DNA reads as TGTGCCACCCAGCGGGGGTTGGACACTGAAGCTTTCTTT.

This clone was picked up a small number of times. CDR3 sequence (DNA): TGTGCCAGCAGTGAAGTATCGAACACCGGGGAGCTGTTTTTT. Translation: CASSEVSNTGELFF. The V call is TRBV2, the J call TRBJ2-2; D is unclear. Deletions cut 1 base from V and 0 bases from J, with 3 bases between. The CDR3 runs to 14 residues. Per the germline V gene, CDR1 is SNHLY and CDR2 is FYNNEI.

The chain is built from TRBV11-3 and TRBJ2-1, with D unresolved. Deletions cut 3 bases from V and 7 bases from J, with 16 bases between. CDR1 and CDR2 (germline): SGHNT, YENEEA. This CDR3 spans 15 amino acids. This CDR3 reads CASSFDGVLGNEQFF. CDR3 DNA sequence: TGTGCCAGCAGCTTTGACGGAGTCCTCGGGAATGAGCAGTTCTTC.

The chain joins TRBV11-2 to TRBJ2-7, with 13 nucleotides matching TRBD2. The ends lost 3 bases at V and 9 bases at J; junction bases unmatched: 8. The germline V gene encodes CDR1 SGHAT and CDR2 FQNNGV. This CDR3 region has 15 residues. CDR3 DNA sequence: TGTGCCAGCAGCTTGGGGACTAGCGGGATACGGTGGCAGTACTTC. It specifies CASSLGTSGIRWQYF.

V gene TRBV30 combines with J gene TRBJ2-3, with TRBD1 matching over 10 bases. The germline CDR1 and CDR2 sequences are GTSNPN and SVGIG (reference sequence). The CDR3 has 15 residues. With 1 base clipped from V and 2 bases from J, the junction kept 3 bases outside the gene matches. The CDR3 protein is CAWSGGQGNTDTQYF. The CDR3 coding sequence is TGTGCCTGGAGTGGGGGACAGGGGAACACAGATACGCAGTATTTT.

The V gene is TRBV6-1, the J gene TRBJ2-3; D may be TRBD2 (6 bases). The length of the CDR3 is 19 residues. Between the trimmed V and J ends, which lost 1 base and 2 bases, there was a span of 22 bases. From germline, CDR1 is MNHNS and CDR2 SASEGT. For the CDR3, the DNA is TGTGCCAGCAGTGAAGGCCCCGGGGAGGAGCTACGATACACAGATACGCAGTATTTT. It specifies CASSEGPGEELRYTDTQYF.

The DNA of the CDR3 is TGCGCCAGCAGCCAAGGGGTTACAGGGGGTTCTGGCGAGCAGTACTTC. Its translation: CASSQGVTGGSGEQYF. This chain joins TRBV4-1 and TRBJ2-7; 8 positions agree with TRBD1. The CDR3 covers 16 residues. Germline V CDR1 and CDR2: MGHRA, YSYEKL. The junction had 11 bases not matched to a gene; V was cut back by 1 base and J by 6 bases.

The chain recombines TRBV6-5 with TRBJ2-7, with 9 bases lining up with TRBD1. Unmatched junction bases numbered 12, after V lost 9 bases and J lost 6 bases. The CDR3 covers 14 residues. Germline V gives CDR1 MNHEY, CDR2 SVGAGI. For the CDR3, the DNA is TGTGCCAGTCGATTCCCGGGACAGGGAGGCGAGCAGTACTTC. Amino acid sequence: CASRFPGQGGEQYF.